The 7 T cell receptor beta chains below all came from one sample that was sequenced in a study of regulatory T cells in long-lasting Graves disease. Time point described: newly diagnosed GD, antithyroid drugs for less than 3 months. Isolated PBMC RNA provided the starting material for the TCR library. Arm-PCR of CDR3 regions and iRepertoire HTBI primers were used to build TCR beta libraries. MiXCR, applied by TCRdb to the multiplex PCR reads, yields one record per CDR3 protein. In the table there are 200,000 to 250,000 distinct CDR3 sequences, about 18% of which are singletons. The source material was peripheral blood mononuclear cells (PBMCs), sampled at new diagnosis, from a patient treated with antithyroid drugs. All receptors derive from a female donor with Graves disease.

This clonotype was detected only a few times. A read error may explain this, as a much larger clone is one base away. V is TRBV27 and J is TRBJ2-7, with 7 bases aligning to TRBD2. The V gene end was trimmed by 1 base and the J gene end by 6 bases; junction bases not matched to a gene: 6. This CDR3 has 14 amino acids. The germline gives CDR1 MNHEY, CDR2 SMNVEV (reference sequence). DNA of the CDR3: TGTGCCAGCAGTTTATGGGAGGGCCTTTTCGAGCAGTACTTC. Translated, it gives CASSLWEGLFEQYF.

This clonotype was recorded many times. The V call is TRBV3-1, the J call TRBJ1-1; D might be TRBD1 (5 bases). This CDR3 spans 14 amino acids. Germline V CDR1 and CDR2: LGHDT, YNNKEL (reference sequence). V was clipped by 3 bases and J by 14 bases, with 22 bases between them. CDR3 DNA sequence: TGTGCCAGCAGCCAGGGGGAGGGGACGAAGGGAGCCTTCTTT. This codes for CASSQGEGTKGAFF.

This clonotype was counted many times. This rearrangement joins TRBV24-1 to TRBJ2-7; 11 nucleotides match TRBD1. Per the germline V gene, CDR1 is KGHDR and CDR2 is SFDVKD. This CDR3 comprises 17 residues. J was trimmed by 1 base and V by 3 bases; bases with no gene match: 7. DNA for the CDR3: TGTGCCACCAGTGATACGAGGGGACAGGGGGGATCCTACGAGCAGTACTTC. This gives the protein CATSDTRGQGGSYEQYF.

About this clonotype: A much larger clone sits a single nucleotide away, making a read error possible. The gene calls are TRBV15 and TRBJ2-5, with D hard to call. This CDR3 region has 15 residues. V was clipped by 2 bases and J by 1 base, with 11 bases between them. Germline assignment: CDR1 LNHNV and CDR2 YYDKDF (reference sequence). This chain's CDR3 is CATSRSLQFQETQYF. CDR3 in DNA: TGTGCCACCAGCAGAAGTCTACAGTTCCAAGAGACCCAGTACTTC.

This clonotype was seen repeatedly, ten times or more. V is TRBV2 and J is TRBJ2-4; unclear D gene. CDR3 size: 16 residues. Trimming left V 2 bases short and J 4 bases short, with 15 bases between. Germline V lookup: CDR1 SNHLY, CDR2 FYNNEI. Here the CDR3 DNA reads TGTGCCAGCAGTGAAAGGGTCAGCGTAGGGAAAAACATTCAGTACTTC. Protein sequence: CASSERVSVGKNIQYF.

Many counts were recorded for this clonotype. V and J are TRBV12-3 or TRBV12-4 and TRBJ2-1, with 7 bases that match TRBD2. Trimming removed 5 bases from V and 5 bases from J; junction bases left unmatched: 9. CDR3 size: 15 residues. The CDR3 coding sequence is TGTGCCAGCAGTCCCTCGACTAGCCTCCACAATGAGCAGTTCTTC. Protein: CASSPSTSLHNEQFF.

Many counts were recorded for this clonotype. V gene TRBV20-1 combines with J gene TRBJ2-5; 7 nucleotides agree with TRBD1. Germline V gives CDR1 DFQATT, CDR2 SNEGSKA (reference sequence). The CDR3 is 14 residues long. The CDR3 nucleotides read TGCAGCACAGGGACAGACTTGTACCAAGAGACCCAGTACTTC. Translating gives CSTGTDLYQETQYF.